This T cell receptor (beta chain) was identified during a study of a mutant IDH1 vaccine in newly diagnosed glioma. Described time point: week 35, safety follow-up. The investigators gave 300 ug of mutant IDH1 20-mer peptide in each vaccine dose, together with topical imiquimod. Turning to this clone: Its antigen is unidentified.

This CDR3 has 17 residues. The germline V gene encodes CDR1 SGHRS and CDR2 YFSETQ. J gave up 0 bases and V 5 bases, and 8 bases lay outside the gene matches. The method was immunoSEQ multiplex PCR; TCRdb's version includes in-frame clones alone and lacks a portion of them. The table includes approximately 50,000 clones, about 79% detected once. The sequences come from PBMCs, collected from a glioma patient whose treatment included an IDH1 peptide vaccine. The chain is built from TRBV5-1 and TRBJ1-1; 12 bases line up with TRBD1. This sequence was found in a middle-aged man with glioma. CDR3 DNA: TGCGCCAGCAGACCGGGACAGGGGGCCAGTTTGAACACTGAAGCTTTCTTT. This encodes CASRPGQGASLNTEAFF.